This record looks at one T cell receptor beta chain sequence and its context. This specimen comes from a study of immune characterization of retroperitoneal liposarcoma. From the PCR reads, TCRdb called clonotypes with MiXCR, one entry per CDR3 protein. There are about 10,000 distinct CDR3 sequences in the sample; around 35% occur only once, and around a tenth lies in the top ten. The V end was cut by 4 bases, the J end by 6 bases, with 10 bases between. This CDR3 has 13 residues. CDR1 and CDR2 from the germline V gene are MRHNA and SNTAGT. The chain uses TRBV6-4 and TRBJ2-1, with D unclear. The sample was tumor tissue. This TCR was recovered from a female donor with retroperitoneal liposarcoma. This CDR3 reads CASSVQSTNEQFF. In DNA form, the CDR3 reads TGTGCCAGCAGTGTCCAGAGTACCAATGAGCAGTTCTTC.